This TCR beta chain was documented in a study of cytomegalovirus exposure and HLA in healthy donors. The PCR used 60 Vbeta and 13 Jbeta primers. Sequencing used immunoSEQ multiplex PCR; TCRdb keeps in-frame clones, though not all of them. The table has about 150,000 clones, over 60% seen once. Study results and limitations: It was taken for granted in presence/absence analyses that sequencing depth across donors was roughly uniform.

The V gene's germline CDR1 is MNHEY and CDR2 SVGAGI. V was pared by 3 bases and J by 14 bases, with 11 bases between. The length of the CDR3 is 11 residues. Note on this clone: Its specificity is not known.

V usage is TRBV6-5 and J usage is TRBJ2-1, with D unresolved. This TCR was sampled from a woman in her thirties or forties in good health and CMV-seronegative. Sequenced: PBMCs. In DNA, the CDR3 is TGTGCCAGCAGTTATAGCAGTTTGGAGTTCTTC. Its translation is CASSYSSLEFF.